The 28 T cell receptor beta chains below all came from one sample that was sequenced in a study of shared clonotypes between healthy human individuals. Assay: immunoSEQ multiplex PCR; the TCRdb copy retains only in-frame clones and omits some. Altogether 2 million to 2.5 million clones are present, about 90% being singletons, with the ten largest covering 0.3% to 0.4%. Sequences were obtained from naive CD4+ T cells from PBMCs. Documented subset: CD45RA+ positively selected. These receptors all come from a man in his late teens or twenties in good health. Some clones in this sample may be carry-over from other donors' samples.

CDR3 bases: TGTGCCAGCAGTTTATCGGCGCCTCCCGAAGCTTTCTTT. Its protein product is CASSLSAPPEAFF. The chain recombines TRBV28 with TRBJ1-1, with D unresolved. The V gene's germline CDR1 is MDHEN and CDR2 SYDVKM. The CDR3 is made up of 13 amino acids. V lost 1 base and J lost 8, with 11 bases in between.

The chain combines TRBV27 with TRBJ1-5, with TRBD1 matching over 12 bases. The CDR3 runs to 16 residues. The V and J ends lost 5 bases and 7 bases, in that order; junction bases with no gene match: 9. Germline CDR1 reads MNHEY; CDR2 reads SMNVEV (reference sequence). As DNA, the CDR3 is TGTGCCAGCAGTGCCCGGGACAGGGGGCGTTTGCAGCCCCAGCATTTT. Its translation is CASSARDRGRLQPQHF.

The chain uses TRBV5-6 and TRBJ1-1; TRBD1 might be the D (5 bases). The CDR3 consists of 15 residues. V lost 4 bases and J lost 1, with 14 bases in between. In germline, CDR1 is SGHDT, CDR2 YYEEEE. CDR3 DNA: TGTGCCAGCAGCGCCTCCGGGACGGCGAACACTGAAGCTTTCTTT. Amino acids: CASSASGTANTEAFF.

This clone appeared a single time. The sample holds other DNA sequences that translate to the same CDR3. The rearrangement uses TRBV28 and TRBJ2-5; 11 bases fit TRBD1. Trimming at V came to 3 bases and at J to 4 bases, leaving 1 base not matched to a gene. The CDR3 contains 14 residues. Germline V gene lookup returns CDR1 MDHEN and CDR2 SYDVKM. In nucleotides, the CDR3 is TGTGCCAGCAGTTTGGGACAGGGGGTAGAGACCCAGTACTTC. Amino acid sequence: CASSLGQGVETQYF.

The rearrangement links TRBV9 to TRBJ1-3, with D perhaps matching TRBD1 (5 bases). The CDR3 has 15 amino acids. Germline V lookup: CDR1 SGDLS, CDR2 YYNGEE. With 3 bases removed from V and 3 bases from J, the gap between germline ends came to 13 bases. CDR3 amino acids: CASSGPGHRGNTIYF. CDR3 coding DNA: TGTGCCAGCAGCGGCCCGGGGCACCGTGGAAACACCATATATTTT.

This sequence joins TRBV19 and TRBJ1-1, with D tentatively TRBD1 (5 bases). Trimming removed 7 bases at V and 1 base at J, with 19 bases between. CDR1 and CDR2 from the germline V gene are LNHDA and SQIVND (reference sequence). The CDR3 is made up of 16 amino acids. This chain's CDR3 is CASKLWGGGSNTEAFF. Written as DNA, the CDR3 is TGTGCCAGTAAGCTATGGGGTGGGGGGTCGAACACTGAAGCTTTCTTT. The full variable domain, with the rest looked up from reference TRBV19 and TRBJ1-1, is DGGITQSPKYLFRKEGQNVTLSCEQNLNHDAMYWYRQDPGQGLRLIYYSQIVNDFQKGDIAEGYSVSREKKESFPLTVTSAQKNPTAFYLCASKLWGGGSNTEAFFGQGTRLTVV.

The CDR3 is CASSPYGDRIGGYTF. The CDR3 DNA reads as TGCGCCAGCAGCCCCTATGGAGACAGGATCGGTGGCTACACCTTC. The chain uses TRBV5-1 and TRBJ1-2; a possible D gene is TRBD1 (6 bases). V lost 4 bases, J lost 7 bases, and 20 bases lay in between. CDR1 and CDR2 from the germline V gene are SGHRS and YFSETQ. The CDR3 has 15 residues.

This clone was recorded a few times. Additional DNA sequences in this sample encode the identical CDR3. V gene TRBV5-1 combines with J gene TRBJ2-7; 11 bases are a match to TRBD1. CDR3 length: 14 residues. CDR1 is SGHRS and CDR2 is YFSETQ in the germline V gene. The V gene end was trimmed by 4 bases and the J gene end by 2 bases; junction bases not matched to a gene: 2. In DNA form, the CDR3 reads TGCGCCAGCAGCCTGGGACAGGGGGCCTACGAGCAGTACTTC. The encoded protein is CASSLGQGAYEQYF. The whole variable domain, remainder taken from reference TRBV5-1 and TRBJ2-7, is KAGVTQTPRYLIKTRGQQVTLSCSPISGHRSVSWYQQTPGQGLQFLFEYFSETQRNKGNFPGRFSGRQFSNSRSEMNVSTLELGDSALYLCASSLGQGAYEQYFGPGTRLTVT.

The V gene is TRBV6-1, the J gene TRBJ2-7, with D perhaps matching TRBD2 (6 bases). This CDR3 has 15 residues. Trimming stripped 2 bases from V and 2 bases from J, with 13 bases between. Germline V gene data show CDR1 as MNHNS and CDR2 as SASEGT. The chain's CDR3 is CASSESRGSTYEQYF. The DNA of the CDR3 is TGTGCCAGCAGTGAATCGCGGGGTAGTACCTACGAGCAGTACTTC.

Notes on this clone: Other nucleotide sequences from this sample produce the same CDR3. The chain couples TRBV7-6 to TRBJ1-5, with no clear D. CDR1 is SGHVS, CDR2 FNYEAQ, per germline. This CDR3 is 13 amino acids long. Trimming removed 5 bases at V and 0 bases at J, with 5 bases between. CDR3: CASSRDSNQPQHF. The CDR3 DNA sequence: TGTGCCAGCAGCCGTGATAGCAATCAGCCCCAGCATTTT.

The chain joins TRBV7-2 to TRBJ2-3, with unresolved D. Germline V lookup: CDR1 SGHTA, CDR2 FQGNSA. The CDR3 totals 19 residues. V was cut by 2 bases and J by 0 bases, with 21 bases left in between. This chain's CDR3 is CASSLKPQTLLTSTDTQYF. CDR3 nucleotides: TGTGCCAGCAGCTTAAAACCGCAGACACTTCTAACTAGCACAGATACGCAGTATTTT.

The sample holds one count of this clone. The rearrangement uses TRBV28 and TRBJ2-7; TRBD2 matches at 11 bases. The V and J ends lost 4 bases and 9 bases, in that order; junction bases with no gene match: 8. The germline V gene encodes CDR1 MDHEN and CDR2 SYDVKM. The CDR3 totals 14 residues. CDR3: CASSSGTSGKGQYF. The CDR3 coding sequence is TGTGCCAGCAGTTCCGGGACTAGCGGTAAGGGGCAGTACTTC.

V is TRBV28 and J is TRBJ1-5; D call uncertain. Germline loops: CDR1 MDHEN, CDR2 SYDVKM. The CDR3 totals 17 residues. V was trimmed by 6 bases and J by 7 bases, leaving 25 bases between them. CDR3 coding DNA: TGTGCCAGCAGAAACCCGAACAGCGGGGTTTGGAGGCAGCCCCAGCATTTT. Translation gives CASRNPNSGVWRQPQHF.

The chain has TRBV6-5 and TRBJ2-1, with D hard to call. V was shortened by 0 bases and J by 10 bases, with 10 bases between the two germline ends. This CDR3 is built from 13 residues. Germline CDR1 reads MNHEY; CDR2 reads SVGAGI. Here the CDR3 reads CASSYSRTLEQFF. The DNA of the CDR3 is TGTGCCAGCAGTTACTCCAGGACCTTAGAGCAGTTCTTC.

On this clone: The sample carries other DNA sequences with the same CDR3. V usage is TRBV5-1 and J usage is TRBJ2-1; TRBD2 is a possible D gene (6 bases). Germline V gene sequence: CDR1 SGHRS, CDR2 YFSETQ. The V and J ends lost 4 bases and 6 bases respectively, with 11 bases between them. CDR3 size: 13 residues. Written as DNA, the CDR3 is TGCGCCAGCAGCCCGGGGACTCCCAATGAGCAGTTCTTC. Encoded protein: CASSPGTPNEQFF.

The rearrangement joins TRBV4-1 to TRBJ2-1; 10 nucleotides match TRBD1. The CDR3 consists of 15 residues. The V and J ends lost 3 bases and 9 bases, in that order; junction bases with no gene match: 8. Germline lookup yields CDR1 MGHRA and CDR2 YSYEKL. CDR3: CASSQPGQGIGEQFF. Here the CDR3 DNA reads TGCGCCAGCAGCCAGCCGGGACAGGGGATCGGTGAGCAGTTCTTC.

The chain uses TRBV16 and TRBJ2-5, with a possible D match to TRBD2 (7 bases). The CDR3 has 15 amino acids. The germline gives CDR1 KGHSY, CDR2 FQNENV. Deletions cut 7 bases from V and 0 bases from J, with 15 bases between. Written as DNA, the CDR3 is TGTGCCAGCACCCGGGGGGCACGATACCAAGAGACCCAGTACTTC. Translating gives CASTRGARYQETQYF.

This clone was observed once. The rearrangement links TRBV4-3 to TRBJ1-4; D might be TRBD1 (5 bases). Per the germline V gene, CDR1 is LGHNA and CDR2 is YSLEER. V was shortened by 1 base and J by 7 bases, with 19 bases between the two germline ends. CDR3 length: 17 amino acids. The CDR3 bases are TGCGCCAGCAGCCAAGGCCCCGGACACAACGAAATTGAAAAACTGTTTTTT. Translated: CASSQGPGHNEIEKLFF.

This chain uses TRBV7-2 with TRBJ2-2, with D unresolved. The CDR3 is 15 amino acids. Trimming took off 1 base at V and 3 bases at J, with 9 bases between the two ends. The V gene's germline CDR1 is SGHTA and CDR2 FQGNSA. Written as DNA, the CDR3 is TGTGCCAGCAGCTTAGTGTTTGGGCACACCGGGGAGCTGTTTTTT. This gives the protein CASSLVFGHTGELFF. Full variable domain (remainder filled in from reference TRBV7-2 and TRBJ2-2): GAGVSQSPSNKVTEKGKDVELRCDPISGHTALYWYRQSLGQGLEFLIYFQGNSAPDKSGLPSDRFSAERTGGSVSTLTIQRTQQEDSAVYLCASSLVFGHTGELFFGEGSRLTVL.

The chain has TRBV19 and TRBJ2-7, with TRBD2 matching over 10 bases. The junction had 6 bases not matched to a gene; V was cut back by 5 bases and J by 5 bases. The CDR3 runs 14 residues. Looked up from germline, CDR1 is LNHDA and CDR2 is SQIVND (reference sequence). The CDR3 DNA reads TGTGCCAGTAGTTTAACTAGCGGGGTGAACGAGCAGTACTTC. Protein: CASSLTSGVNEQYF.

V usage is TRBV28 and J usage is TRBJ1-3, with TRBD1 as a possible D gene (6 bases). The CDR3 runs to 14 residues. Trimming left V 4 bases short and J 2 bases short, with 9 bases between. Germline V gives CDR1 MDHEN, CDR2 SYDVKM. The CDR3, as DNA: TGTGCCAGCAGTTCGGGGGCGACTGGAAACACCATATATTTT. Translated, it gives CASSSGATGNTIYF.

V is TRBV11-1 and J is TRBJ2-2, with TRBD1 matching over 9 bases. This CDR3 is built from 14 residues. Germline-derived CDR1 and CDR2 are SGHAT and FQDESV (reference sequence). J gave up 6 bases and V 5 bases, and 4 bases lay outside the gene matches. The CDR3 DNA reads TGTGCCAGCAGCCACAGGGGGCTTTCCGGGGAGCTGTTTTTT. Translated: CASSHRGLSGELFF.

The V and J genes are TRBV30 and TRBJ2-7, with D possibly being TRBD2 (5 bases). The CDR3 has 13 amino acids. CDR1 is GTSNPN, CDR2 SVGIG, per germline (reference sequence). Between the trimmed V and J ends, which lost 3 bases and 5 bases, there was a span of 14 bases. CDR3 DNA: TGTGCCTGGAGGGGAGACCTAAACAACGAGCAGTACTTC. Amino acids: CAWRGDLNNEQYF.

The J gene is TRBJ1-5, the V gene TRBV28; unclear D gene. CDR3 length: 16 amino acids. The V end lost 6 bases, the J end lost 0 bases, and 15 bases lay between the germline ends. Germline CDR1 and CDR2: MDHEN and SYDVKM. The CDR3 region has the DNA TGTGCCAGCAGCTCCCCCGGGAGGGCTAGCAATCAGCCCCAGCATTTT. Translating it yields CASSSPGRASNQPQHF. Using reference TRBV28 and TRBJ1-5 for the parts outside the CDR3, the full variable domain is DVKVTQSSRYLVKRTGEKVFLECVQDMDHENMFWYRQDPGLGLRLIYFSYDVKMKEKGDIPEGYSVSREKKERFSLILESASTNQTSMYLCASSSPGRASNQPQHFGDGTRLSIL.

The gene calls are TRBV11-2 and TRBJ2-7; 9 positions match TRBD2. The V gene's germline CDR1 is SGHAT and CDR2 FQNNGV. The CDR3 consists of 15 residues. Trimming removed 5 bases from V and 5 bases from J; junction bases left unmatched: 10. The CDR3 reads CASSRVVAGEHEQYF. In DNA, the CDR3 is TGTGCCAGCAGCCGAGTGGTAGCGGGAGAGCACGAGCAGTACTTC.

This sequence joins TRBV18 and TRBJ2-1; 9 bases are shared with TRBD1. The germline gives CDR1 KGHSH, CDR2 LQKENI. V dropped 6 bases and J dropped 6; count of bases not matched to a gene: 15. There are 17 residues in the CDR3. This chain's CDR3 is CASSRANRGHRGNEQFF. The CDR3 region has the DNA TGTGCCAGCTCTCGGGCTAACAGGGGGCACAGGGGCAATGAGCAGTTCTTC.

The chain links TRBV30 to TRBJ2-1, with TRBD2 as a possible D gene (5 bases). Germline V CDR1 and CDR2: GTSNPN, SVGIG (reference sequence). Between the trimmed V and J ends, which lost 7 bases and 8 bases, there was a span of 12 bases. This CDR3 has 11 residues. CDR3 DNA sequence: TGTGCCTCCAGCGGACGGGATGAGCAGTTCTTC. Amino acids: CASSGRDEQFF. Combining the CDR3 with reference TRBV30 and TRBJ2-1 gives the whole variable domain SQTIHQWPATLVQPVGSPLSLECTVEGTSNPNLYWYRQAAGRGLQLLFYSVGIGQISSEVPQNLSASRPQDRQFILSSKKLLLSDSGFYLCASSGRDEQFFGPGTRLTVL.

CDR3: CASSYSGQGPGEKLFF. CDR3 in DNA: TGTGCCAGCAGTTACTCGGGACAGGGGCCGGGGGAAAAACTGTTTTTT. J is TRBJ1-4 and V is TRBV6-6, with 10 bases fitting TRBD1. This CDR3 spans 16 amino acids. Trimming at V came to 0 bases and at J to 8 bases, leaving 6 bases not matched to a gene. The germline CDR1 and CDR2 sequences are MNHNY and SVGAGI (reference sequence).